The source of this T cell receptor beta chain is a study of cytomegalovirus exposure and HLA in healthy donors. Study-level background: As released early, the data held about 85 million unique TCRs from HLA-typed donors. Points from the study as a whole: Immune exposure was documented only through CMV serostatus.

Of note for this clone: The antigen is not known.

The PCR had 60 Vbeta and 13 Jbeta primers. The method was immunoSEQ multiplex PCR; TCRdb's version includes in-frame clones alone and lacks a portion of them. In the table there are about 140,000 clones, approximately 79% of which are singletons. Per germline, CDR1 MGHDK and CDR2 SYGVNS. V was pared by 4 bases and J by 7 bases, with 12 bases of the junction left unmatched. The CDR3 has 17 amino acids. The clonotype comes from a man aged 18 to 35 in good health and CMV-seronegative. The rearrangement joins TRBV25-1 to TRBJ1-6; TRBD1 agrees at 8 bases. The sequenced sample was PBMCs. The chain's CDR3 is CASSVASGTGENSPLHF. For the CDR3, the DNA is TGTGCCAGCAGTGTTGCTTCGGGGACAGGCGAGAATTCACCCCTCCACTTT.